This T cell receptor (beta chain) was identified during a study of neurological immune-mediated disorders. Via MiXCR, TCRdb re-called the 5' RACE reads, giving one row per CDR3 protein. The sample records approximately 30,000 distinct CDR3 sequences, around 5.9% being singletons. V lost 4 bases and J 5 bases, leaving 11 bases between the germline ends. The CDR3 has 13 residues. This clonotype was seen ten or more times. Sequenced sample: CD4+ T cells from blood. V is TRBV12-3 or TRBV12-4 and J is TRBJ2-5; no reliable D call. This clonotype originated in a woman between 50 and 59 years old in good health. The CDR3 DNA follows: TGTGCCAGCAGTTCCTCAACACGGGAGACCCAGTACTTC. This encodes CASSSSTRETQYF.